These 26 T cell receptor beta chains share one sample of origin, sequenced in a study of OX40 agonist ivuxolimab in advanced cancers. Here immunoSEQ multiplex PCR was the method, and the copy in TCRdb shows in-frame clones only, minus some. The sample comprises roughly 70,000 clones, 88% of which are singletons, and 2% to 2.5% rests with the top ten. Here the sequenced sample was CD4+ or CD8+ T cells sorted from blood, taken in a trial of the OX40 agonist ivuxolimab. The receptors were sampled from an adult with an advanced solid tumor such as melanoma, head and neck, liver or kidney cancer.

This chain connects TRBV28 to TRBJ2-4; D is perhaps TRBD1 (6 bases). Germline V CDR1 and CDR2: MDHEN, SYDVKM. CDR3 length: 15 residues. V was trimmed by 6 bases and J by 2 bases, leaving 14 bases between them. This chain's CDR3 is CASRPQGLSKNIQYF. As DNA, the CDR3 is TGTGCCAGCAGGCCTCAGGGGTTGTCCAAAAACATTCAGTACTTC.

V gene TRBV5-5 combines with J gene TRBJ2-1; D may be TRBD1 (6 bases). CDR3 length: 15 amino acids. In germline, CDR1 is SGHKS, CDR2 YYEKEE (reference sequence). The V end was cut by 0 bases, the J end by 5 bases, with 12 bases between. The CDR3 coding sequence is TGTGCCAGCAGCTTGGTCAGGGGAAGAGACAATGAGCAGTTCTTC. Its protein product is CASSLVRGRDNEQFF.

CDR3: CASSSGGGTQPQHF. CDR3 DNA: TGTGCCAGCAGTTCCGGAGGGGGGACTCAGCCCCAGCATTTT. V is TRBV28 and J is TRBJ1-5; D may be TRBD1 (6 bases). CDR1 and CDR2 (germline): MDHEN, SYDVKM. This CDR3 has 14 residues. V gave up 4 bases and J gave up 6 bases, with 13 bases separating them. Using reference TRBV28 and TRBJ1-5 for the parts outside the CDR3, the full variable domain is DVKVTQSSRYLVKRTGEKVFLECVQDMDHENMFWYRQDPGLGLRLIYFSYDVKMKEKGDIPEGYSVSREKKERFSLILESASTNQTSMYLCASSSGGGTQPQHFGDGTRLSIL.

The chain is built from TRBV27 and TRBJ1-5; D not resolved. V was clipped by 3 bases and J by 7 bases, with 7 bases between them. Germline V gene lookup returns CDR1 MNHEY and CDR2 SMNVEV (reference sequence). This CDR3 has 12 residues. The CDR3 loop is CASSLGGQPQHF. The DNA for the CDR3 is TGTGCCAGCAGTTTGGGTGGCCAGCCCCAGCATTTT.

The chain has TRBV4-1 and TRBJ1-2, with 7 nucleotides matching TRBD1. Trimming cost V 0 bases and J 4 bases; bases outside gene matches: 2. Germline V gene data show CDR1 as MGHRA and CDR2 as YSYEKL. CDR3 length equals 14 residues. The CDR3 is CASSQEGDSYGYTF. CDR3 coding DNA: TGCGCCAGCAGCCAAGAGGGGGACAGCTATGGCTACACCTTC.

This sequence joins TRBV18 and TRBJ2-7; a weak D match, TRBD2 (6 bases). Looked up from germline, CDR1 is KGHSH and CDR2 is LQKENI. Trimming pared 3 bases from V and 1 base from J, leaving 13 bases between. The CDR3 runs to 15 residues. The CDR3 here is CASSPSRDSSYEQYF. DNA for the CDR3: TGTGCCAGCTCACCTTCTAGGGACTCGTCCTACGAGCAGTACTTC.

J is TRBJ2-2 and V is TRBV2, with 8 bases that match TRBD1. This CDR3 is 15 amino acids long. CDR1 and CDR2 (germline): SNHLY, FYNNEI. The V segment lost 7 bases and the J segment 7 bases; nucleotides outside the gene matches: 11. The CDR3 reads CASTRQGITGGELFF. DNA of the CDR3: TGTGCCAGCACTAGACAGGGGATTACTGGCGGGGAGCTGTTTTTT.

This clone appeared a single time. The gene calls are TRBV5-1 and TRBJ2-4, with 8 bases lining up with TRBD1. CDR3 length: 15 amino acids. Germline V CDR1 and CDR2: SGHRS, YFSETQ. With V trimmed by 0 bases and J by 6 bases, 5 bases remained unmatched. DNA of the CDR3: TGCGCCAGCAGCTTGGGTGGGACAGGCGCAAACATTCAGTACTTC. It encodes CASSLGGTGANIQYF.

This clone was recorded only once. The chain joins TRBV28 to TRBJ1-2; D possibly corresponds to TRBD1 (6 bases). CDR3 length equals 13 residues. V was trimmed by 2 bases and J by 6 bases, leaving 10 bases between them. Germline V CDR1 and CDR2: MDHEN, SYDVKM. The CDR3 nucleotides are TGTGCCAGCAGTTTAGCCCCAGGGGATGGCTACACCTTC. Its translation: CASSLAPGDGYTF.

This clone appeared once. This chain joins TRBV4-2 and TRBJ2-7; D might be TRBD1 or TRBD2, each matching 5 bases. From germline, CDR1 is LGHNA and CDR2 YNFKEQ. The V end was cut by 1 base, the J end by 1 base, with 11 bases between. The CDR3 is made up of 15 amino acids. As DNA, the CDR3 is TGTGCCAGCAGCCAAGGTCGGGGCCTATCCTACGAGCAGTACTTC. It specifies CASSQGRGLSYEQYF.

This sequence joins TRBV19 and TRBJ1-4, with unresolved D. Trimming took 8 bases from V and 3 from J, leaving 16 bases between them. Germline loops: CDR1 LNHDA, CDR2 SQIVND (reference sequence). CDR3 length equals 15 residues. CDR3 nucleotide sequence: TGTGCCAGTTCGCGGGGAGGTACGGCTAATGAAAAACTGTTTTTT. The encoded protein is CASSRGGTANEKLFF.

The chain joins TRBV6-4 to TRBJ2-3; the match to TRBD1 covers 9 bases. Looked up from germline, CDR1 is MRHNA and CDR2 is SNTAGT. The CDR3 totals 14 residues. The trim removed 5 bases at V and 3 bases at J, leaving 3 bases unmatched. The CDR3 DNA reads TGTGCCAGCAGTAAGGACAGGGGAACAGATACGCAGTATTTT. Its protein product is CASSKDRGTDTQYF.

This chain links TRBV6-6 with TRBJ2-5; D gene unclear. V gave up 0 bases and J gave up 3 bases, with 5 bases separating them. This CDR3 has 13 amino acids. Germline values: CDR1 MNHNY, CDR2 SVGAGI (reference sequence). The chain's CDR3 is CASSYSREETQYF. For the CDR3, the DNA is TGTGCCAGCAGTTACTCGAGAGAAGAGACCCAGTACTTC.

In DNA form, the CDR3 reads TGTGCCAGCCGGGGGACTAGCACAGATACGCAGTATTTT. Amino acid sequence: CASRGTSTDTQYF. J is TRBJ2-3 and V is TRBV27, with a tentative D call TRBD2 (6 bases). CDR3 length: 13 amino acids. The V end lost 8 bases, the J end lost 0 bases, and 9 bases lay between the germline ends. CDR1 is MNHEY, CDR2 SMNVEV, per germline (reference sequence).

This rearrangement joins TRBV2 to TRBJ2-7; 7 positions match TRBD2. CDR3 size: 15 residues. Germline V gene sequence: CDR1 SNHLY, CDR2 FYNNEI. V dropped 4 bases and J dropped 2; count of bases not matched to a gene: 8. CDR3 coding DNA: TGTGCCAGCAGTGGGGGTTGGGCGGGGGCCTACGAGCAGTACTTC. Its protein product is CASSGGWAGAYEQYF.

The CDR3 reads CASTHGDRAYEQYF. As DNA, the CDR3 is TGTGCCAGTACCCATGGGGACAGAGCCTACGAGCAGTACTTC. The chain couples TRBV19 to TRBJ2-7; 7 bases are shared with TRBD1. In germline, CDR1 is LNHDA, CDR2 SQIVND (reference sequence). CDR3 length: 14 residues. The V gene end was trimmed by 7 bases and the J gene end by 2 bases; junction bases not matched to a gene: 8. The complete variable domain, with remaining parts taken from reference TRBV19 and TRBJ2-7, reads DGGITQSPKYLFRKEGQNVTLSCEQNLNHDAMYWYRQDPGQGLRLIYYSQIVNDFQKGDIAEGYSVSREKKESFPLTVTSAQKNPTAFYLCASTHGDRAYEQYFGPGTRLTVT.

The chain uses TRBV2 and TRBJ1-3; 9 bases are shared with TRBD1. The CDR3 consists of 15 residues. The V gene's germline CDR1 is SNHLY and CDR2 FYNNEI. With V trimmed by 6 bases and J by 9 bases, 12 bases remained unmatched. The CDR3 sequence is CASREGTGRSGTIYF. CDR3 in DNA: TGTGCCAGCAGAGAGGGGACAGGGAGAAGTGGCACCATATATTTT.

The genes are TRBV20-1 and TRBJ1-2; 7 bases match TRBD1. With V trimmed by 3 bases and J by 12 bases, 7 bases remained unmatched. This CDR3 has 11 residues. Germline values: CDR1 DFQATT, CDR2 SNEGSKA (reference sequence). The CDR3 region is CSARDPRGNTF. CDR3 coding DNA: TGCAGTGCTAGGGATCCCAGGGGGAACACCTTC.

The chain is built from TRBV6-5 and TRBJ2-1; 10 bases line up with TRBD1. Per the germline V gene, CDR1 is MNHEY and CDR2 is SVGAGI. The trim removed 1 base at V and 10 bases at J, leaving 7 bases unmatched. The CDR3 extends over 15 amino acids. The CDR3 sequence is CASSYLGTGVDEQFF. In nucleotides, the CDR3 is TGTGCCAGCAGTTACTTAGGGACAGGGGTCGACGAGCAGTTCTTC.

This clone was detected once. The chain uses TRBV7-9 and TRBJ2-7, with D unclear. CDR3 size: 14 residues. The germline V gene encodes CDR1 SEHNR and CDR2 FQNEAQ (reference sequence). V gave up 1 base and J gave up 5 bases, with 12 bases separating them. In DNA, the CDR3 is TGTGCCAGCAGCTTAGTAGGTGGTTTCCACGAGCAGTACTTC. Translating gives CASSLVGGFHEQYF.

The rearrangement uses TRBV28 and TRBJ2-2, with 7 bases matching TRBD1. The length of the CDR3 is 13 residues. The V and J ends lost 6 bases and 7 bases, in that order; junction bases with no gene match: 5. CDR1 MDHEN and CDR2 SYDVKM come from the germline V gene. The CDR3 DNA is TGTGCCAGCAGCAGAGGGGGCGGCGGGGAGCTGTTTTTT. Translating it yields CASSRGGGGELFF.

The genes are TRBV28 and TRBJ2-5; D uncertain. Germline CDR1 is MDHEN and CDR2 is SYDVKM. V shed 3 bases and J shed 2 bases, with 7 bases lying between them. The CDR3 runs 13 residues. The CDR3 region has the DNA TGTGCCAGCAGTTTTTTGGGTCAAGAGACCCAGTACTTC. Its protein is CASSFLGQETQYF.

This clone showed up just a few times. The genes are TRBV28 and TRBJ2-7, with D perhaps being TRBD1 or TRBD2 (5 bases each). CDR1 and CDR2 (germline): MDHEN, SYDVKM. The V end lost 7 bases, the J end lost 0 bases, and 16 bases lay between the germline ends. This CDR3 contains 15 residues. Here the CDR3 reads CASNPGTLSSYEQYF. DNA for the CDR3: TGTGCCAGCAATCCCGGGACCCTGAGCTCCTACGAGCAGTACTTC.

This chain uses TRBV30 with TRBJ2-7; TRBD2 matches at 14 bases. The CDR3 is made up of 14 amino acids. After removal of 5 bases from V and 4 bases from J, the junction contained 4 bases not matched to a gene. The germline CDR1 and CDR2 sequences are GTSNPN and SVGIG (reference sequence). CDR3 sequence: CAWVGTSGSYEQYF. The CDR3 DNA sequence: TGTGCCTGGGTCGGGACTAGCGGGAGTTACGAGCAGTACTTC.

The chain is built from TRBV5-1 and TRBJ2-3, with 8 bases lining up with TRBD1. The V gene's germline CDR1 is SGHRS and CDR2 YFSETQ. V shed 2 bases, J shed 5 bases, and the junction held 10 bases outside the gene matches. CDR3 size: 16 residues. DNA of the CDR3: TGCGCCAGCAGCTTATTGCCCGGACAGGGCGGAGATACGCAGTATTTT. The encoded protein is CASSLLPGQGGDTQYF.

The chain is built from TRBV14 and TRBJ2-1; 9 bases agree with TRBD2. The CDR3 contains 14 residues. The V segment lost 7 bases and the J segment 3 bases; nucleotides outside the gene matches: 4. The germline gives CDR1 SGHDN, CDR2 FVKESK. The CDR3 region has the DNA TGTGCCAGCAACCCTAGCGGGATCTACAATGAGCAGTTCTTC. Translating it yields CASNPSGIYNEQFF.